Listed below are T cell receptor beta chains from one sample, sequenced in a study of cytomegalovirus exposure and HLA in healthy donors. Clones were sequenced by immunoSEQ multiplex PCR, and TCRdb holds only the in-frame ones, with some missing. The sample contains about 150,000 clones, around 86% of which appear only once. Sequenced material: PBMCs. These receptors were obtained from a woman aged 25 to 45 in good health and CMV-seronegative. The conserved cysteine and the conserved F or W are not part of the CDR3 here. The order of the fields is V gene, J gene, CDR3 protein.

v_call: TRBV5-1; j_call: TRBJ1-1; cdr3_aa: ASSLEPMNTEAF
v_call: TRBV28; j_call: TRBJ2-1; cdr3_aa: ASSLGGFYNEQF
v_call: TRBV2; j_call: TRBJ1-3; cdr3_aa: ASSERPGGLREGDTIY
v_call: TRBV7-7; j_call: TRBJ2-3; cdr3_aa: ASSSGTSVLDTQY
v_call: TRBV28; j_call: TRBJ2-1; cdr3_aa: ASSWTGGNNEQF
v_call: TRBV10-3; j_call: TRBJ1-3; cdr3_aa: AISEWKGPSSGNTIY
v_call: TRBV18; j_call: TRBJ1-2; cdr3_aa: ASSPGRGRLGYT
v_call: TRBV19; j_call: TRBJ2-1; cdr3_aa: ASSIIAGGILSYNEQF
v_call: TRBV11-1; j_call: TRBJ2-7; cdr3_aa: ASSLDRVEQY
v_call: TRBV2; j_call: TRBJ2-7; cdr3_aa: ASRRQGANEQY
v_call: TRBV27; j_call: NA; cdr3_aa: ASSSDSSYEQY
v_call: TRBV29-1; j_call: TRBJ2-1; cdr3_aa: SVGVSDYNEQF
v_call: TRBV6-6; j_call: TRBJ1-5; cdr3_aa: ASSGTAPSNQPQH
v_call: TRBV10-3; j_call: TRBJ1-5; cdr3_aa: AISDGSHWH
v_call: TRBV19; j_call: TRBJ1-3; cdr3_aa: ASSLLDGGNTIY
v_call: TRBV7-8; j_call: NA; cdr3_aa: ASSLRSRQGPYEQY
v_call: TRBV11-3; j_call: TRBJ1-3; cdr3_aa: ASSFSEGNTIY
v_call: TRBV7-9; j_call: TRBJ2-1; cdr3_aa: SSSPLAELNNEQF
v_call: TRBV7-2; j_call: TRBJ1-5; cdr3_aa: ASSLTSDYQPQH
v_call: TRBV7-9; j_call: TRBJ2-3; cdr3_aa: SSSFLRQGVTDTQY
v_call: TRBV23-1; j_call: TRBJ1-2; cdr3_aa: ASSSRQGAYYGYT
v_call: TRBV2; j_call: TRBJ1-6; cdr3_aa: ASSDLLGSSPLH
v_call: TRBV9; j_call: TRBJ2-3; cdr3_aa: ASSVSSPGELAGSTDTQY
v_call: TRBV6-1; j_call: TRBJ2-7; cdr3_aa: ASKSGLESYEQY
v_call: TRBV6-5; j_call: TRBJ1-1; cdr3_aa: ASTRTGGGEAF
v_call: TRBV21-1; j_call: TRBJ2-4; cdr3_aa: ASSKSKELASSSAKNIQY
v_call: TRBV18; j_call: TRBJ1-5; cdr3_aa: ASSRLQGLGQPQH
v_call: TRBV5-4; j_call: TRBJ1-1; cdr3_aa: ASSGSGEVAEAF
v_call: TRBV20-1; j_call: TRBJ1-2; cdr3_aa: ITWGDYGYT